This is a list of T cell receptor beta chains from one sample in a study of blood T cell repertoires in COVID-19. Only in-frame clones appear in the TCRdb table, and some are missing; sequencing was by immunoSEQ multiplex PCR. The sample gives hundreds of thousands of clones, around 90% of which show up once; roughly 2.5% is in the top ten. Specimen: PBMCs or T cells enriched from blood (not recorded which). These receptors all come from a man aged 55 to 70 who had recovered from COVID-19. CDR3s include the opening cysteine and the closing phenylalanine or tryptophan. D genes are given only for firm matches. The size of a clone is reported for some rows only, either as once, few or many, or as a class for expanded clones.

j_call | d_call | v_call | clone_size | cdr3_aa | cdr3_nt
TRBJ2-4 | NA | TRBV10-3 | NA | CATKPRGGSGAKNIQYF | TGTGCCACAAAGCCCCGAGGAGGGTCGGGGGCCAAAAACATTCAGTACTTC
TRBJ1-1 | NA | TRBV11-2 | NA | CASSLVGNMNTEAFF | TGTGCCAGCAGCTTAGTTGGTAACATGAACACTGAAGCTTTCTTT
TRBJ1-3 | TRBD1 | TRBV7-9 | once | CATEYDRGRGNTIYF | TGTGCCACTGAATATGACAGGGGGCGAGGAAACACCATATATTTT
TRBJ1-6 | NA | TRBV6-5 | NA | CASSLAGPRVSPLHF | TGTGCCAGCAGCCTAGCGGGGCCGAGAGTTTCACCCCTCCACTTT
TRBJ1-4 | TRBD1 | TRBV10-2 | NA | CASRSGTGSEKLFF | TGCGCCAGCAGGAGCGGGACAGGGAGCGAAAAACTGTTTTTT
TRBJ1-6 | NA | TRBV6-5 | NA | CASRLQESNSPLHF | TGTGCCAGCAGACTCCAAGAAAGTAATTCACCCCTCCACTTT
TRBJ2-7 | NA | TRBV20-1 | NA | CSASPQATYEQYF | TGCAGTGCTAGTCCGCAGGCCACCTACGAGCAGTACTTC
TRBJ1-5 | NA | TRBV25-1 | once | CASRDSLNQPQHF | TGTGCCAGCAGAGACAGCCTTAATCAGCCCCAGCATTTT
TRBJ1-2 | TRBD1 | TRBV4-3 | NA | CASSPRQGVNYGYTF | TGCGCCAGCAGCCCCCGACAGGGGGTTAACTATGGCTACACCTTC
TRBJ2-7 | TRBD2 | TRBV6-2/TRBV6-3 | NA | CASSYTPGLAGVYEQYF | TGTGCCAGCAGTTACACCCCCGGACTAGCGGGAGTGTACGAGCAGTACTTC
TRBJ1-1 | TRBD1 | TRBV18 | NA | CASSRLVPGQGARATEAFF | TGTGCCAGCTCACGCCTCGTCCCCGGACAGGGGGCGCGTGCCACTGAAGCTTTCTTT
TRBJ1-1 | NA | TRBV18 | NA | CASSRDRIEAFF | TGTGCCAGCTCACGCGACAGGATAGAAGCTTTCTTT
TRBJ1-2 | NA | TRBV30 | NA | CAWSWSGRNYGYTF | TGTGCCTGGAGTTGGTCAGGGCGCAACTATGGCTACACCTTC
TRBJ1-6 | NA | TRBV28 | NA | CASRMTFATNSSPLHF | TGTGCCAGCAGGATGACCTTCGCGACTAACAGTTCACCCCTCCACTTT
TRBJ2-3 | TRBD1 | TRBV6-5 | NA | CASILIRGSDTQYF | TGTGCCAGCATTCTGATCAGGGGGTCGGATACGCAGTATTTT
TRBJ2-7 | NA | TRBV24-1 | NA | CATSSSRDEQYF | TGTGCCACCAGTTCCTCGAGGGACGAGCAGTACTTC
TRBJ1-1 | NA | TRBV28 | NA | CAAGGSRLEAFF | TGTGCCGCGGGGGGTAGTAGGCTTGAAGCTTTCTTT
TRBJ1-5 | TRBD1 | TRBV6-1 | NA | CASSAGQGIKNQPQHF | TGTGCCAGCAGTGCGGGACAGGGGATAAAAAATCAGCCCCAGCATTTT
TRBJ1-1 | NA | TRBV9 | once | CASSPTPDTRNTEAFF | TGTGCCAGCAGCCCGACCCCTGACACAAGGAACACTGAAGCTTTCTTT
TRBJ1-6 | NA | TRBV21-1 | NA | CARGSKEGNSPLHF | TGTGCCAGGGGGTCAAAGGAGGGGAATTCACCCCTCCACTTT
TRBJ2-5 | TRBD1 | TRBV6-6 | NA | CASSSGTDRGFETQYF | TGTGCCAGCAGTTCTGGGACCGACAGGGGTTTTGAGACCCAGTACTTC
TRBJ1-1 | TRBD1 | TRBV18 | NA | CASSLTGTVIDEDTEAFF | TGTGCCAGCTCACTAACCGGGACAGTGATCGATGAAGACACTGAAGCTTTCTTT
TRBJ2-1 | TRBD1 | TRBV24-1 | NA | CATSDFGDRMNEQFF | TGTGCCACCAGTGATTTCGGGGACAGGATGAATGAGCAGTTCTTC
TRBJ2-7 | TRBD2 | TRBV5-1 | NA | CASSISGSGLYEQYF | TGCGCCAGCAGCATTAGCGGGAGCGGTCTCTACGAGCAGTACTTC
TRBJ2-4 | NA | TRBV7-2 | NA | CASSFGGQGNIQYF | TGTGCCAGCAGCTTTGGGGGTCAGGGGAACATTCAGTACTTC
TRBJ1-5 | TRBD1 | TRBV20-1 | NA | CSASAGGISNQPQHF | TGCAGTGCTAGTGCAGGGGGGATTAGCAATCAGCCCCAGCATTTT
TRBJ2-7 | TRBD1 | TRBV4-1 | NA | CASRPLGTGSNEQYF | TGCGCCAGCAGACCCTTAGGGACAGGGAGTAACGAGCAGTACTTC
TRBJ1-1 | NA | TRBV29-1 | NA | CSVETYRETNTEAFF | TGCAGCGTTGAGACTTACAGGGAAACGAACACTGAAGCTTTCTTT
TRBJ1-2 | NA | TRBV30 | NA | CAWSVRSRGGYTF | TGTGCCTGGAGTGTACGATCCCGGGGTGGCTACACCTTC
TRBJ1-1 | TRBD1 | TRBV29-1 | NA | CSVRTGIILNTEAFF | TGCAGCGTTCGGACAGGGATTATCCTTAACACTGAAGCTTTCTTT
TRBJ1-2 | TRBD1 | TRBV7-9 | NA | CASSLAGGQGIYGYTF | TGTGCCAGCAGCTTAGCAGGGGGACAGGGCATCTATGGCTACACCTTC
TRBJ1-1 | TRBD1 | TRBV11-2 | NA | CASSVPGQERTFF | TGTGCCAGCAGCGTACCGGGACAGGAGAGAACTTTCTTT
TRBJ2-7 | TRBD2 | TRBV6-1 | few | CASSAYNSGTSSYEQYF | TGTGCCAGCAGTGCGTATAATAGCGGGACCAGCTCCTACGAGCAGTACTTC
TRBJ2-7 | NA | TRBV18 | NA | CASSPGYEQYF | TGTGCCAGCTCACCCGGCTACGAGCAGTACTTC
TRBJ1-4 | NA | TRBV5-1 | NA | CASRNSAGSEKLFF | TGCGCCAGCAGGAACAGCGCAGGGTCGGAGAAACTGTTTTTT
TRBJ2-7 | TRBD2 | TRBV6-5 | once | CASSLGLADGTYEQYF | TGTGCCAGCAGTTTGGGACTAGCGGACGGGACCTACGAGCAGTACTTC
TRBJ2-7 | TRBD2 | TRBV5-6 | NA | CASSLGLAPYGHEQYF | TGTGCCAGCAGCTTGGGACTAGCCCCCTATGGGCACGAGCAGTACTTC
TRBJ2-2 | TRBD1 | TRBV11-2 | NA | CASSRDRGMTGELFF | TGTGCCAGCAGCCGCGACAGGGGGATGACCGGGGAGCTGTTTTTT
TRBJ1-4 | NA | TRBV10-3 | NA | CAISDVSDEKLFF | TGTGCCATCAGTGATGTGTCAGATGAAAAACTGTTTTTT
TRBJ2-3 | NA | TRBV24-1 | NA | CATSGSPDTQYF | TGTGCCACCAGTGGTAGCCCAGATACGCAGTATTTT
TRBJ1-2 | NA | TRBV6-2/TRBV6-3 | NA | CASSYSTRVGGYTF | TGTGCCAGCAGTTACTCAACCAGGGTTGGTGGCTACACCTTC
TRBJ1-2 | NA | TRBV3-1/TRBV3-2 | NA | CASSQVAVYGYTF | TGTGCCAGCAGCCAAGTTGCAGTCTATGGCTACACCTTC
TRBJ1-5 | NA | TRBV21-1 | NA | CASSILEQGSQPQHF | TGTGCCAGCAGCATCCTCGAACAGGGAAGCCAGCCCCAGCATTTT
TRBJ2-6 | NA | TRBV6-2/TRBV6-3 | NA | CASSRSRTVSGANVLTF | TGTGCCAGCAGTCGGTCCCGGACAGTCTCTGGGGCCAACGTCCTGACTTTC
TRBJ2-5 | NA | TRBV2 | NA | CASSEGRGTQYF | TGTGCCAGCAGTGAAGGTCGTGGCACCCAGTACTTC
TRBJ2-1 | TRBD2 | TRBV4-2 | NA | CASGRLAGGLNEQFF | TGTGCCAGCGGGAGACTAGCGGGGGGGCTGAATGAGCAGTTCTTC
TRBJ2-1 | NA | TRBV11-2 | NA | CASSRNYLEQFF | TGTGCCAGCAGCCGAAATTACTTAGAGCAGTTCTTC
TRBJ1-1 | NA | TRBV14 | NA | CASSQDGRGASTEAFF | TGTGCCAGCAGCCAAGATGGTCGGGGGGCGTCCACTGAAGCTTTCTTT
TRBJ1-3 | NA | TRBV5-6 | NA | CASSPRQSSGNTIYF | TGTGCCAGCAGCCCCCGACAGAGCTCTGGAAACACCATATATTTT
TRBJ2-7 | TRBD1 | TRBV2 | NA | CASWNHWDRDHEQYF | TGTGCCAGCTGGAATCATTGGGACAGGGACCACGAGCAGTACTTC
TRBJ2-3 | TRBD1 | TRBV7-2 | NA | CASSSGGRTGGADTQYF | TGTGCCAGCAGCTCAGGGGGGAGAACAGGGGGCGCAGATACGCAGTATTTT
TRBJ2-7 | NA | TRBV21-1 | NA | CASGAKFASPEIYEQYF | TGTGCCAGCGGAGCAAAGTTTGCCAGCCCGGAGATCTACGAGCAGTACTTC
TRBJ1-5 | NA | TRBV21-1 | NA | CASSKDGQVSNQPQHF | TGTGCCAGCAGCAAAGATGGACAGGTTAGCAATCAGCCCCAGCATTTT
TRBJ2-7 | NA | TRBV2 | NA | CASSEEWSSSEQYF | TGTGCCAGCAGTGAAGAGTGGTCTAGCAGCGAGCAGTACTTC
TRBJ2-2 | TRBD2 | TRBV11-2 | NA | CASSWGGVAGGPGTGELFF | TGTGCCAGCAGCTGGGGAGGTGTAGCGGGGGGGCCGGGCACCGGGGAGCTGTTTTTT
TRBJ2-7 | NA | TRBV3-1/TRBV3-2 | NA | CASSQGLANYEQYF | TGTGCCAGCAGCCAAGGGCTAGCGAATTACGAGCAGTACTTC
TRBJ1-6 | NA | TRBV6-1 | NA | CASSEGGRIYNSPLHF | TGTGCCAGCAGTGAAGGGGGGCGTATCTATAATTCACCCCTCCACTTT
TRBJ1-1 | TRBD1 | TRBV14 | NA | CASSQGQGNTEAFF | TGTGCCAGCAGCCAAGGACAGGGTAACACTGAAGCTTTCTTT
TRBJ2-2 | NA | TRBV5-1 | NA | CASSLVATNTGELFF | TGCGCCAGCAGCTTGGTAGCAACGAACACCGGGGAGCTGTTTTTT